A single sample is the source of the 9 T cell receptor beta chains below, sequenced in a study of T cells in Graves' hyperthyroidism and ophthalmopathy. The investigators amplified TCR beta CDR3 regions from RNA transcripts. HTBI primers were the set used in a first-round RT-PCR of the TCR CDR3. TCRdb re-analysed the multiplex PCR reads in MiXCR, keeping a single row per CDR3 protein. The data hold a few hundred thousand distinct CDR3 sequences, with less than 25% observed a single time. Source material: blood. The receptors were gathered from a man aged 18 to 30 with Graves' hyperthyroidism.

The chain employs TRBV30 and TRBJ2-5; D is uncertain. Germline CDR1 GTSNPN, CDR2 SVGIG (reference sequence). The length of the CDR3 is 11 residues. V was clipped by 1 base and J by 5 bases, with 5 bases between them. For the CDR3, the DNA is TGTGCCTGGAGTGAGTGGGAGACCCAGTACTTC. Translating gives CAWSEWETQYF.

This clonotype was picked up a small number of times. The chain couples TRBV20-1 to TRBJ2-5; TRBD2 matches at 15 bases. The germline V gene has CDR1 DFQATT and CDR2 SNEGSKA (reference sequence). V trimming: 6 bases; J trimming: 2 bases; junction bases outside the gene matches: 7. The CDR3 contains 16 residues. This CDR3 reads CSARTSGRAEQETQYF. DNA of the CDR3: TGCAGTGCCAGGACTAGCGGGAGGGCGGAACAAGAGACCCAGTACTTC.

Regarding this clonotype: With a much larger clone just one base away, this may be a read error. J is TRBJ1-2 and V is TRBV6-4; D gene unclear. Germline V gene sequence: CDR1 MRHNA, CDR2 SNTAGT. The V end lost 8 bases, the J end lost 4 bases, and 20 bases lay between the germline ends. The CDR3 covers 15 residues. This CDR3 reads CASCYSRLGGYGYTF. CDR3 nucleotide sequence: TGTGCCAGCTGTTACTCCCGCCTCGGAGGCTATGGCTACACCTTC.

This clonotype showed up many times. The CDR3 nucleotides are TGCAGCGTGGGACAGGTTTTTACTGAAGCTTTCTTT. Translating it yields CSVGQVFTEAFF. The chain carries TRBV29-1 and TRBJ1-1, with 8 bases aligning to TRBD1. V shed 6 bases, J shed 5 bases, and the junction held 5 bases outside the gene matches. Germline CDR1 is SQVTM and CDR2 is ANQGSEA. CDR3 length: 12 residues. The complete variable domain, with remaining parts taken from reference TRBV29-1 and TRBJ1-1, reads SAVISQKPSRDICQRGTSLTIQCQVDSQVTMMFWYRQQPGQSLTLIATANQGSEATYESGFVIDKFPISRPNLTFSTLTVSNMSPEDSSIYLCSVGQVFTEAFFGQGTRLTVV.

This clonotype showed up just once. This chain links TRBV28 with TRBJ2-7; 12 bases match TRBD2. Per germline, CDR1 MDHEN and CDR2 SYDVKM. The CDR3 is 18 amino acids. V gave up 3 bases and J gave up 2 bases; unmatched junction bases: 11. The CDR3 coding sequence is TGTGCCAGCAGTTTCCTCCTCCCGACTAGCGGGAGCACCTACGAGCAGTACTTC. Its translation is CASSFLLPTSGSTYEQYF.

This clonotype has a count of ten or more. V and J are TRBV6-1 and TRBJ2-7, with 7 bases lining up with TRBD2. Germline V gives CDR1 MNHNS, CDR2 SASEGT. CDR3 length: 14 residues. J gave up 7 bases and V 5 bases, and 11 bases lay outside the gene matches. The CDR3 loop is CASSPSGPLGEQYF. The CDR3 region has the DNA TGTGCCAGCAGTCCTAGCGGACCCTTGGGAGAGCAGTACTTC.

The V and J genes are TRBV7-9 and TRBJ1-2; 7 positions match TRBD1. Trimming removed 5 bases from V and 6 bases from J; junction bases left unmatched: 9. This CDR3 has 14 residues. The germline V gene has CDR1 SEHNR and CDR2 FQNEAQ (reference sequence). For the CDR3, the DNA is TGTGCCAGCAGCATACAACAGGGGATTGATGGCTACACCTTC. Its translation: CASSIQQGIDGYTF.

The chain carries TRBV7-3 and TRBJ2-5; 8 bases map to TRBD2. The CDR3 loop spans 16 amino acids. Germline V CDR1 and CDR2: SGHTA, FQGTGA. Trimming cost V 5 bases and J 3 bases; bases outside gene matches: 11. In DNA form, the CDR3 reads TGTGCCAGCAGCCTGTCCGGGACTAGAAATAAAGAGACCCAGTACTTC. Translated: CASSLSGTRNKETQYF.

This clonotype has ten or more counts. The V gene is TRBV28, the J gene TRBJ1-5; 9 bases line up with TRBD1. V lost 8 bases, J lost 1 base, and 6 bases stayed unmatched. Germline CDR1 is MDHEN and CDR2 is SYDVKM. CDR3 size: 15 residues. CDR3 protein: CASGRGTGSNQPQHF. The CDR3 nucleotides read TGTGCCAGCGGGCGGGGGACAGGGAGCAATCAGCCCCAGCATTTT.